This entry lists 32 T cell receptor beta chains sequenced from one sample in a study of cytomegalovirus exposure and HLA in healthy donors. The PCR was carried out with 60 Vbeta primers and 13 Jbeta primers. The method was immunoSEQ multiplex PCR; TCRdb's version includes in-frame clones alone and lacks a portion of them. The table records over 100,000 clones, about 9.2% of them present only once. Input material: PBMCs. The origin of the receptors is a woman in her thirties or forties in good health and CMV-seropositive.

The V call is TRBV4-3, the J call TRBJ2-2; possible D gene TRBD2, 6 bases. V was trimmed by 6 bases and J by 0 bases, leaving 8 bases between them. CDR3 size: 14 residues. Germline V gene data show CDR1 as LGHNA and CDR2 as YSLEER. The CDR3 region is CASRAGPNTGELFF. The DNA for the CDR3 is TGCGCCAGCAGGGCGGGGCCGAACACCGGGGAGCTGTTTTTT.

V gene TRBV5-1 combines with J gene TRBJ2-7; TRBD2 matches 13 bases. In germline, CDR1 is SGHRS, CDR2 YFSETQ. There are 16 residues in the CDR3. V trimming: 4 bases; J trimming: 2 bases; junction bases outside the gene matches: 6. CDR3 in DNA: TGCGCCAGCAGCCCTACGACTAGCGGGGGGCCCTACGAGCAGTACTTC. Amino acids: CASSPTTSGGPYEQYF.

This clone was seen a handful of times. The rearrangement uses TRBV7-2 and TRBJ1-2; possible D gene TRBD1, 5 bases. The length of the CDR3 is 14 residues. V dropped 6 bases and J dropped 3 bases, with 14 bases sitting between them. CDR1 is SGHTA, CDR2 FQGNSA, per germline. In nucleotides, the CDR3 is TGTGCCAGCAGGCCTGGGGGGGGAGACTATGGCTACACCTTC. This codes for CASRPGGGDYGYTF.

The V gene is TRBV5-4, the J gene TRBJ2-7; tentatively, D is TRBD1 (6 bases). The CDR3 consists of 14 residues. V was clipped by 5 bases and J by 5 bases, with 17 bases between them. Per germline, CDR1 SGHNT and CDR2 YYREEE (reference sequence). CDR3 amino acids: CASSLRGSYHEQYF. The CDR3, as DNA: TGTGCCAGCAGTCTCAGGGGCTCCTACCACGAGCAGTACTTC.

In this sample, this clone turned up a few times. The CDR3 spells CASSLKGDTGELFF. CDR3 sequence (DNA): TGTGCCAGCAGCTTAAAAGGGGACACCGGGGAGCTGTTTTTT. V gene TRBV7-7 combines with J gene TRBJ2-2; D perhaps matches TRBD1 (5 bases). Germline CDR1 reads SSHAT; CDR2 reads FNYEAQ (reference sequence). Between the trimmed V and J ends, which lost 2 bases and 3 bases, there was a span of 7 bases. The CDR3 consists of 14 residues.

This clone occurred a few times. V gene TRBV5-6 combines with J gene TRBJ2-1; 7 nucleotides line up with TRBD2. The CDR3 sequence is 16 residues long. Germline V gene sequence: CDR1 SGHDT, CDR2 YYEEEE. J was trimmed by 3 bases and V by 4 bases; bases with no gene match: 10. The CDR3 DNA reads as TGTGCCAGCAGCCGACAAACAGCGGGGCACTACAATGAGCAGTTCTTC. It translates to CASSRQTAGHYNEQFF. Drawing the rest from reference TRBV5-6 and TRBJ2-1, the complete variable domain is DAGVTQSPTHLIKTRGQQVTLRCSPKSGHDTVSWYQQALGQGPQFIFQYYEEEERQRGNFPDRFSGHQFPNYSSELNVNALLLGDSALYLCASSRQTAGHYNEQFFGPGTRLTVL.

In this sample, this clone turned up a few times. The chain joins TRBV7-3 to TRBJ1-1; 7 bases align to TRBD1. V gave up 0 bases and J gave up 3 bases; unmatched junction bases: 4. The CDR3 contains 15 residues. The V gene's germline CDR1 is SGHTA and CDR2 FQGTGA. The CDR3, as DNA: TGTGCCAGCAGCTTAACCCCGGGACAGTACACTGAAGCTTTCTTT. Translated: CASSLTPGQYTEAFF.

This clone was found a few times. The CDR3 DNA reads as TGTGCCAGCAGTTTCACGGGGACTGGAAACACCATATATTTT. Protein product: CASSFTGTGNTIYF. The chain couples TRBV25-1 to TRBJ1-3; D unresolved. V lost 5 bases, J lost 2 bases, and 10 bases lay in between. This CDR3 is built from 14 residues. Per the germline V gene, CDR1 is MGHDK and CDR2 is SYGVNS.

This rearrangement joins TRBV5-5 to TRBJ1-4; tentative D call: TRBD1 (5 bases). The CDR3 is 14 residues long. Germline CDR1 and CDR2: SGHKS and YYEKEE (reference sequence). The ends were cut back, 1 base at V and 8 bases at J, with 12 bases in the middle. The CDR3 loop reads CASSLLREGEKLFF. The CDR3 DNA follows: TGTGCCAGCAGCTTGCTGCGGGAGGGGGAAAAACTGTTTTTT.

This clone was recorded a few times. The chain recombines TRBV5-6 with TRBJ2-1; D is possibly TRBD1 (5 bases). V lost 4 bases and J lost 5, with 19 bases in between. This CDR3 is built from 16 residues. Germline V lookup: CDR1 SGHDT, CDR2 YYEEEE. This chain's CDR3 is CASSTSTDTFHNEQFF. Here the CDR3 DNA reads TGTGCCAGCAGCACCTCGACAGACACTTTTCACAATGAGCAGTTCTTC. Complete variable domain (other parts from reference TRBV5-6 and TRBJ2-1): DAGVTQSPTHLIKTRGQQVTLRCSPKSGHDTVSWYQQALGQGPQFIFQYYEEEERQRGNFPDRFSGHQFPNYSSELNVNALLLGDSALYLCASSTSTDTFHNEQFFGPGTRLTVL.

The V gene is TRBV10-3, the J gene TRBJ1-1; perhaps TRBD1 as D (6 bases). From germline, CDR1 is ENHRY and CDR2 SYGVKD. The CDR3 runs 12 residues. V lost 2 bases and J lost 9, with 10 bases in between. The CDR3 here is CAISEAQGQAFF. Here the CDR3 DNA reads TGTGCCATCAGTGAGGCACAGGGACAAGCTTTCTTT.

The gene calls are TRBV6-1 and TRBJ2-1; 7 bases are a match to TRBD1. The CDR3 length is 17 residues. V lost 1 base, J lost 3 bases, and 9 bases stayed unmatched. Per the germline V gene, CDR1 is MNHNS and CDR2 is SASEGT. The DNA for the CDR3 is TGTGCCAGCAGTGAAGTCGTGAAAACAGGGGACTACAATGAGCAGTTCTTC. Its translation: CASSEVVKTGDYNEQFF.

The chain employs TRBV2 and TRBJ2-3; D is uncertain. In germline, CDR1 is SNHLY, CDR2 FYNNEI. The V end lost 1 base, the J end lost 2 bases, and 10 bases lay between the germline ends. The CDR3 covers 15 residues. The DNA of the CDR3 is TGTGCCAGCAGTGAAGGGCGGAAGTACACAGATACGCAGTATTTT. The encoded protein is CASSEGRKYTDTQYF.

The rearrangement uses TRBV7-8 and TRBJ2-7, with 7 bases lining up with TRBD1. Germline values: CDR1 SGHVS, CDR2 FQNEAQ. This CDR3 comprises 13 residues. Trimming removed 3 bases from V and 3 bases from J; junction bases left unmatched: 2. CDR3 loop: CASSFTGDYEQYF. CDR3 sequence (DNA): TGTGCCAGCAGCTTTACAGGGGACTACGAGCAGTACTTC. Using reference TRBV7-8 and TRBJ2-7 for the parts outside the CDR3, the full variable domain is GAGVSQSPRYKVAKRGQDVALRCDPISGHVSLFWYQQALGQGPEFLTYFQNEAQLDKSGLPSDRFFAERPEGSVSTLKIQRTQQEDSAVYLCASSFTGDYEQYFGPGTRLTVT.

The chain is built from TRBV15 and TRBJ2-5; maybe TRBD2 (6 bases). The J call is uncertain, as TRBJ2-7 better fits the DNA end. Germline CDR1 reads LNHNV; CDR2 reads YYDKDF (reference sequence). This CDR3 is built from 14 residues. In DNA, the CDR3 is TGTGCCACCAGCAGAGGGGGGGATACCTACGAGCAGTACTTC. Translation: CATSRGGDTYEQYF.

This CDR3 is CASTDRGDYGYTF. CDR3 nucleotide sequence: TGTGCCAGCACGGACAGGGGAGACTATGGCTACACCTTC. The V call is TRBV6-6, the J call TRBJ1-2; TRBD1 matches 9 bases. V shed 7 bases and J 3 bases; nucleotides not matched to a gene: 3. Germline loops: CDR1 MNHNY, CDR2 SVGAGI (reference sequence). This CDR3 contains 13 residues.

The chain is built from TRBV5-4 and TRBJ2-5; perhaps TRBD2 as D (5 bases). V gave up 0 bases and J gave up 4 bases, with 10 bases separating them. The CDR3 has 14 residues. Germline CDR1 SGHNT, CDR2 YYREEE (reference sequence). The CDR3 nucleotides read TGTGCCAGCAGCTTGGCTGGAGGACTAGAGACCCAGTACTTC. It specifies CASSLAGGLETQYF.

V is TRBV5-5 and J is TRBJ1-5; 9 nucleotides match TRBD1. The germline V gene has CDR1 SGHKS and CDR2 YYEKEE (reference sequence). With V trimmed by 4 bases and J by 0 bases, 8 bases remained unmatched. The CDR3 has 17 residues. The CDR3 sequence is CASSKGQGGYSNQPQHF. Here the CDR3 DNA reads TGTGCCAGCAGCAAGGGACAGGGTGGGTATAGCAATCAGCCCCAGCATTTT.

V gene TRBV11-1 combines with J gene TRBJ2-3; 11 bases align to TRBD2. Unmatched junction bases numbered 5, after V lost 6 bases and J lost 0 bases. CDR1 and CDR2 (germline): SGHAT, FQDESV (reference sequence). This CDR3 contains 16 residues. This CDR3 is CASRQGLAASTDTQYF. The CDR3 coding sequence is TGTGCCAGCAGACAGGGACTAGCGGCTAGCACAGATACGCAGTATTTT.

A few counts support this clone. The chain joins TRBV5-1 to TRBJ1-1; no clear D gene. CDR3 length: 14 amino acids. Germline-derived CDR1 and CDR2 are SGHRS and YFSETQ. Trimming stripped 4 bases from V and 1 base from J, with 11 bases between. The DNA of the CDR3 is TGCGCCAGCAGCGCAGGACTGGAGAACACTGAAGCTTTCTTT. This gives the protein CASSAGLENTEAFF.

The V and J genes are TRBV15 and TRBJ2-2, with D perhaps TRBD2 (6 bases). The V gene's germline CDR1 is LNHNV and CDR2 YYDKDF (reference sequence). CDR3 length: 15 residues. Trimming left V 2 bases short and J 6 bases short, with 13 bases between. The DNA of the CDR3 is TGTGCCACCAGCAGAAGGAGTAGCGGCTCCGGGGAGCTGTTTTTT. It codes for CATSRRSSGSGELFF.

This clone has just a few counts. This chain links TRBV5-6 with TRBJ2-2; weak D call: TRBD1 (6 bases). CDR3 length: 16 residues. Trimming took off 2 bases at V and 4 bases at J, with 15 bases between the two ends. Germline V gives CDR1 SGHDT, CDR2 YYEEEE. CDR3 region: CASSFVRGWSTGELFF. CDR3 nucleotides: TGTGCCAGCAGCTTCGTCAGGGGTTGGAGCACCGGGGAGCTGTTTTTT.

The CDR3 nucleotides read TGTGCCAGCAGCCGTAGCGGGGGCCCCCTAAACATTCAGTACTTC. Its protein product is CASSRSGGPLNIQYF. The V call is TRBV2, the J call TRBJ2-4, with TRBD2 identical over 9 bases. This CDR3 is built from 15 residues. Germline V gene lookup returns CDR1 SNHLY and CDR2 FYNNEI. Trimming at V came to 6 bases and at J to 6 bases, leaving 9 bases not matched to a gene.

This clone was seen more than once but under ten times. V usage is TRBV10-3 and J usage is TRBJ2-1, with TRBD2 matching over 7 bases. V shed 4 bases and J 4 bases; nucleotides not matched to a gene: 7. CDR1 and CDR2 (germline): ENHRY, SYGVKD. CDR3 size: 15 residues. CDR3 in DNA: TGTGCCATCAGTGGCGCGGGTAGCGGGTACAATGAGCAGTTCTTC. Translated: CAISGAGSGYNEQFF.

This clone was found a few times. The chain has TRBV7-4 and TRBJ1-1; a possible D gene is TRBD1 (5 bases). This CDR3 contains 15 residues. V was pared by 4 bases and J by 0 bases, with 12 bases between. CDR1 is SGHVT and CDR2 is SQSDAQ in the germline V gene. CDR3 nucleotides: TGTGCCAGCAGCTGCACAGGTTCTCTGAACACTGAAGCTTTCTTT. It specifies CASSCTGSLNTEAFF.

This clone was seen only a few times. The rearrangement joins TRBV7-8 to TRBJ1-2; D ambiguous. From germline, CDR1 is SGHVS and CDR2 FQNEAQ. Trimming removed 2 bases from V and 3 bases from J, with 7 bases in between. This CDR3 contains 13 residues. This CDR3 reads CASSLSLHYGYTF. The CDR3 DNA is TGTGCCAGCAGCTTAAGTCTACACTATGGCTACACCTTC.

In this sample, this clone turned up a few times. This chain joins TRBV6-1 and TRBJ2-1; D is unclear. Germline assignment: CDR1 MNHNS and CDR2 SASEGT. The CDR3 contains 11 residues. Trimming left V 7 bases short and J 5 bases short, with 6 bases between. CDR3 protein: CASTVHNEQFF. The CDR3 region has the DNA TGTGCCAGCACCGTCCACAATGAGCAGTTCTTC.

The chain joins TRBV10-3 to TRBJ1-2; D is perhaps TRBD1 (6 bases). Germline CDR1 and CDR2: ENHRY and SYGVKD. Trimming pared 7 bases from V and 2 bases from J, leaving 11 bases between. The CDR3 extends over 13 amino acids. The DNA for the CDR3 is TGTGCCATCACTGACGACAGGAACTATGGCTACACCTTC. Translation gives CAITDDRNYGYTF.

This clone was seen a handful of times. The chain has TRBV9 and TRBJ1-1; D gene uncertain. The CDR3 length is 17 residues. Per germline, CDR1 SGDLS and CDR2 YYNGEE. Trimming shortened V by 0 bases and J by 0 bases, and 15 bases separated the two germline ends. The CDR3: CASSVDPPTGVNTEAFF. Here the CDR3 DNA reads TGTGCCAGCAGCGTAGACCCACCGACCGGAGTGAACACTGAAGCTTTCTTT.

The chain joins TRBV15 to TRBJ2-7; tentatively, D is TRBD1 (5 bases). This CDR3 region has 13 residues. In germline, CDR1 is LNHNV, CDR2 YYDKDF (reference sequence). The ends were cut back, 1 base at V and 5 bases at J, with 9 bases in the middle. As DNA, the CDR3 is TGTGCCACCAGCAGAGTAGGGGAAGACGAGCAGTACTTC. It translates to CATSRVGEDEQYF.

This clone was seen only a few times. The chain employs TRBV27 and TRBJ2-7; 7 nucleotides agree with TRBD2. The CDR3 spans 13 residues. Germline CDR1 is MNHEY and CDR2 is SMNVEV (reference sequence). The V and J ends lost 7 bases and 7 bases, in that order; junction bases with no gene match: 10. The CDR3 reads CASTSPWEGEQYF. In DNA, the CDR3 is TGTGCCAGCACCTCCCCTTGGGAGGGGGAGCAGTACTTC.

This clone was seen a handful of times. V gene TRBV21-1 combines with J gene TRBJ1-5; TRBD1, the D gene given by the table, was not confirmed from the DNA. TRBV21-1 is shown as a pseudogene. This CDR3 has 16 amino acids. As DNA, the CDR3 is TGTGCCAGCAGCTTTCGGTCACAGGGGGCGCAGCAGCCCCAGCATTTT. Translation gives CASSFRSQGAQQPQHF.